The clone carrying this T cell receptor (beta chain) was observed at least ten times. There are 11 residues in the CDR3. The germline V and J ends were trimmed by 6 bases and 3 bases, with 6 bases remaining between them. The V gene's germline CDR1 is LNHDA and CDR2 SQIVND (reference sequence). TCRdb called clones again from the PCR reads with MiXCR. The repertoire includes 21,000 or so clones, about 30% of them detected once, and about 20% sits in the top ten. The entry originates in a study of metastatic and nonmetastatic thyroid tumors. Study details: Comparative analysis of repertoires was undertaken across blood and tumor or nodule tissue obtained from malignant and benign thyroid patients.

No patient had received any treatment before thyroid surgery. The receptor was derived from a female donor with papillary thyroid cancer or a benign thyroid nodule (not recorded which). Some clones in this sample may be carry-over from other donors' samples. The J gene is TRBJ2-7, the V gene TRBV19; D gene unclear. The specimen was blood. CDR3 nucleotide sequence: TGTGCCAGTAGGGACCGCTACGAGCAGTACTTC. Translated: CASRDRYEQYF. Full variable domain (outside the CDR3, taken from reference TRBV19 and TRBJ2-7): DGGITQSPKYLFRKEGQNVTLSCEQNLNHDAMYWYRQDPGQGLRLIYYSQIVNDFQKGDIAEGYSVSREKKESFPLTVTSAQKNPTAFYLCASRDRYEQYFGPGTRLTVT.